A selection of T cell receptor beta chains follows, all from one sample in a study of blood T cell repertoires in COVID-19. Assay: immunoSEQ multiplex PCR; the TCRdb copy retains only in-frame clones and omits some. The table shows approximately 220,000 clones, with about 86% occurring only once. Sequenced material: peripheral blood. These receptors all come from a woman aged 50 to 65 with acute or convalescent COVID-19. Both conserved end residues are part of each CDR3. D genes are given only for firm matches. Size tells how often a clone was seen (once, few, many) or the class of an expanded clone, and some rows leave it out.

.	TRBV3-1/TRBV3-2	TRBJ2-7	.	TGTGCCAGCAGCCAAGATTCTGCAGTACTATCCTACGAGCAGTACTTC	CASSQDSAVLSYEQYF
.	TRBV30	TRBJ2-3	TRBD1	TGTGCCTGGAGTGTAGGGGCGGGACAGGGAATCACAGATACGCAGTATTTT	CAWSVGAGQGITDTQYF
.	TRBV11-2	TRBJ2-5	.	TGTGCCAGCAGCCGCGGGTGGGGAAAAGAGACCCAGTACTTC	CASSRGWGKETQYF
.	TRBV2	TRBJ2-1	TRBD2	TGTGCCAGCAGGACCTCACTAGCGGGAGAGCGGTTCTTC	CASRTSLAGERFF
.	TRBV28	TRBJ2-3	TRBD1	TGTGCCAGCAGGAACAGGGGGCTCGATGGAGATACGCAGTATTTT	CASRNRGLDGDTQYF
few	TRBV29-1	TRBJ1-1	.	TGCAGCGTTGAAAGACAGGAGAACACTGAAGCTTTCTTT	CSVERQENTEAFF
.	TRBV2	TRBJ2-1	TRBD2	TGTGCCAGCAGTTTAACCGGGACTACGTCCAATGAGCAGTTCTTC	CASSLTGTTSNEQFF
.	TRBV28	TRBJ2-7	TRBD1	TGTGCCAGCAGTTTGCCCAGACAGGGGAGCTACGGGCAGTACTTC	CASSLPRQGSYGQYF
.	TRBV29-1	TRBJ2-2	.	TGCAGCGTTGATCAAAACACCGGGGAGCTGTTTTTT	CSVDQNTGELFF
.	TRBV21-1	TRBJ2-5	.	TGTGCCAGCACTTTACCGGGACACACAACAGAGACCCAGTACTTC	CASTLPGHTTETQYF
.	TRBV5-6	TRBJ2-1	TRBD1	TGTGCCAGCAGCGGGACAGACCTCTACAATGAGCAGTTCTTC	CASSGTDLYNEQFF
.	TRBV5-5	TRBJ2-7	.	TGTGCCAGCAGCTTGACTTACGCTCGGGACGAGCAGTACTTC	CASSLTYARDEQYF
few	TRBV14	TRBJ2-7	.	TGTGCCAGCAGCCAAGATGGGGGACACACCACCTACGAGCAGTACTTC	CASSQDGGHTTYEQYF
.	TRBV16	TRBJ2-7	.	TGTGCCAGCAGCCAAGGTTTAGAAACCGAGCAGTACTTC	CASSQGLETEQYF
once	TRBV11-2	TRBJ2-1	.	TGTGCCAGCAGCCCCTTCCTCTACAATGAGCAGTTCTTC	CASSPFLYNEQFF
.	TRBV10-1	TRBJ2-3	.	TGCGCCAGCGCCCGGGAAGCAGCAAGCACAGATACGCAGTATTTT	CASAREAASTDTQYF
.	TRBV15	TRBJ2-5	.	TGTGCCACCAGCAGAGATAGTTCGAGGAACCGGGAGACCCAGTACTTC	CATSRDSSRNRETQYF
.	TRBV5-1	TRBJ2-2	TRBD2	TGCGCCAGCAGCTTGGATGTCCTAGCGGGAGCTCACGGGGAGCTGTTTTTT	CASSLDVLAGAHGELFF
.	TRBV18	TRBJ2-1	TRBD1	TGTGCCAGCTCACCACGGACAGGGGACGGGACCTACAATGAGCAGTTCTTC	CASSPRTGDGTYNEQFF
once	TRBV18	TRBJ2-3	.	TGTGCCAGCTCACCGGGCCGTAGCACAGATACGCAGTATTTT	CASSPGRSTDTQYF
.	TRBV5-4	TRBJ1-1	.	TGTGCCAGCAGGACATTCCCCGAGTTGAACACTGAAGCTTTCTTT	CASRTFPELNTEAFF
.	TRBV7-2	TRBJ2-7	TRBD2	TGTGCCAGCAGCTTGTGGGGAGGGGAGCAGTACTTC	CASSLWGGEQYF
.	TRBV7-2	TRBJ2-7	.	TGTGCCAGCAGCTTAGTGCAGACCTACGAGCAGTACTTC	CASSLVQTYEQYF
once	TRBV6-1	TRBJ2-4	TRBD2	TGTGCCAGCAGTGAAGACGGCGGGAGAGTGTCCAAAAACATTCAGTACTTC	CASSEDGGRVSKNIQYF
few	TRBV5-1	TRBJ1-4	.	TGCGCCAGCAGCCTCTCACAGGACGGACCCTCCTCGAATGAAAAACTGTTTTTT	CASSLSQDGPSSNEKLFF
.	TRBV5-1	TRBJ1-6	TRBD1	TGCGCCAGCAGCTCGGGACAGCCTAATTCACCCCTCCACTTT	CASSSGQPNSPLHF
.	TRBV5-1	TRBJ2-2	.	TGCGCCAGCAGCTTGGGGGAGAGCGGGGAGCTGTTTTTT	CASSLGESGELFF
.	TRBV3-1/TRBV3-2	TRBJ1-3	.	TGTGCCAGCAGCCAGGGGCCGGGGGGCACCATATATTTT	CASSQGPGGTIYF
once	TRBV18	TRBJ2-1	.	TGTGCCAGCTCTCCCCCATTAGCGGTCTCCTACAATGAGCAGTTCTTC	CASSPPLAVSYNEQFF
.	TRBV4-2	TRBJ2-7	TRBD1	TGTGCCAGCAGCCACACCGGGACAGGCTACGAGCAGTACTTC	CASSHTGTGYEQYF
.	TRBV25-1	TRBJ1-6	.	TGTGCCAGCAGTGAAAGGCAAAGGGGCTCTTCACCCCTCCACTTT	CASSERQRGSSPLHF
once	TRBV20-1	TRBJ1-2	TRBD1	TGCAGTGCTAGTTCCGGGACAGGGGACTATGGCTACACCTTC	CSASSGTGDYGYTF
many	TRBV27	TRBJ1-2	TRBD1	TGTGCCAGCGGAAGACAGGGTAGCTTTGAGATCTATGGCTACACCTTC	CASGRQGSFEIYGYTF
.	TRBV28	TRBJ2-7	TRBD2	TGTGCCAGCAGTTTAGCGGGAGCCTACGAGCAGTACTTC	CASSLAGAYEQYF
.	TRBV28	TRBJ1-6	TRBD1	TGTGCCAGCAGTTCACCGGCAGGGGGCGGGTATTCACCCCTCCACTTT	CASSSPAGGGYSPLHF
.	TRBV2	TRBJ2-7	.	TGTGCCAGCGGTGTGACAGCAGCCTACGAGCAGTACTTC	CASGVTAAYEQYF
.	TRBV23-1	TRBJ2-7	.	TGCGCCAGCAGTCAATCCGTAGTTGAGTACTTC	CASSQSVVEYF
.	TRBV19	TRBJ2-5	.	TGTGCCAGTAGTGTCGACAGGTTAGAGACCCAGTACTTC	CASSVDRLETQYF
.	TRBV13	TRBJ1-4	TRBD1	TGTGCCAGCAGCCCCGGACAGGGGGCGGCTAATGAAAAACTGTTTTTT	CASSPGQGAANEKLFF
.	TRBV9	TRBJ2-7	TRBD2	TGTGCCAGCAGCGCTAAGAGCTCCGGGACTAGCCCCAAGCACGAGCAGTACTTC	CASSAKSSGTSPKHEQYF
.	TRBV7-2	TRBJ2-3	TRBD2	TGTGCCAGCAGCTGGGGACTAGCGGGAGTTGGTTGGGGCACAGATACGCAGTATTTT	CASSWGLAGVGWGTDTQYF
once	TRBV5-1	TRBJ1-4	.	TGCGCCAGCAGCTTCCGAGCAACTAATGAAAAACTGTTTTTT	CASSFRATNEKLFF
.	TRBV10-1	TRBJ2-1	TRBD2	TGCGCCAGTAGTACTAGCGGGGACAATGAGCAGTTCTTC	CASSTSGDNEQFF
.	TRBV21-1	TRBJ2-1	.	TGTGCCAGCAGCAAAGCTGGGAGGGCCAATTTTGATGAGCAGTTCTTC	CASSKAGRANFDEQFF
.	TRBV2	TRBJ2-2	TRBD2	TGTGCCAGCAAATTGGGGGGACTAGGAGCCGGGGAGCTGTTTTTT	CASKLGGLGAGELFF
few	TRBV29-1	TRBJ2-7	.	TGCAGCGTGGTTAGATCCGGGTCTCAATACGAGCAGTACTTC	CSVVRSGSQYEQYF
.	TRBV6-5	TRBJ2-1	.	TGTGCCAGCAGGGAGACAGGGAGGCGGGTGCAGTTCTTC	CASRETGRRVQFF
.	TRBV15	TRBJ1-1	.	TGTGCCACCAGCAGTACCTACCAGCGAGGGGGGGGCACTGAAGCTTTCTTT	CATSSTYQRGGGTEAFF
.	TRBV29-1	TRBJ2-3	TRBD1	TGCAGCGTTCCACCCGGGACAGGGGGCGAGGGTTCCACAGATACGCAGTATTTT	CSVPPGTGGEGSTDTQYF
.	TRBV5-1	TRBJ2-2	TRBD2	TGCGCCAGCCGACGGGAGGGGGACACCGGGGAGCTGTTTTTT	CASRREGDTGELFF
.	TRBV18	TRBJ2-7	.	TGTGCCAGCTCACCCGGCCTACTCCCGGGGGGCCGGGCCGAGCAGTACTTC	CASSPGLLPGGRAEQYF
.	TRBV5-4	TRBJ2-1	TRBD2	TGTGCCAGCAGAATCGCCGGGACTAGCGGTCACAATGAGCAGTTCTTC	CASRIAGTSGHNEQFF
.	TRBV6-5	TRBJ1-5	TRBD1	TGTGCCAGCACCGTCCGGGACAGGGACAATCAGCCCCAGCATTTT	CASTVRDRDNQPQHF